The 13 T cell receptor beta chains given below trace back to one sample, sequenced in a study of control samples from healthy donors and cancer patients. Generated by immunoSEQ multiplex PCR, the TCRdb table keeps only in-frame clones and is missing some. Of 140,000 to 150,000 clones in the sample, about 90% are singletons; the top ten hold roughly 3.2%. Sequencing input: blood. These receptors were taken from a man aged 30 to 45 in good health.

In its sample, this clone was seen a few times. The gene calls are TRBV7-3 and TRBJ2-5; 9 bases agree with TRBD1. Trimming cost V 5 bases and J 5 bases; bases outside gene matches: 3. Per the germline V gene, CDR1 is SGHTA and CDR2 is FQGTGA. There are 13 residues in the CDR3. CDR3 DNA: TGTGCCAGCAGCCAGGACAGGGGTGAGACCCAGTACTTC. Translated, it gives CASSQDRGETQYF. Together with reference TRBV7-3 and TRBJ2-5, the CDR3 gives the full variable domain: GAGVSQTPSNKVTEKGKYVELRCDPISGHTALYWYRQSLGQGPEFLIYFQGTGAADDSGLPNDRFFAVRPEGSVSTLKIQRTERGDSAVYLCASSQDRGETQYFGPGTRLLVL.

CDR3 in DNA: TGTGCCAGTAGTTTACCGGGACAGGGTTACGAGCAGTACTTC. It codes for CASSLPGQGYEQYF. This chain uses TRBV19 with TRBJ2-7, with TRBD1 matching over 9 bases. In germline, CDR1 is LNHDA, CDR2 SQIVND (reference sequence). This CDR3 contains 14 residues. Trimming cost V 5 bases and J 4 bases; bases outside gene matches: 6.

The CDR3 loop is CASSPPAEYTEAFF. The CDR3 nucleotides are TGTGCCAGCTCACCGCCAGCTGAATACACTGAAGCTTTCTTT. V usage is TRBV18 and J usage is TRBJ1-1; no clear D gene. This CDR3 region has 14 residues. Germline assignment: CDR1 KGHSH and CDR2 LQKENI. V lost 3 bases, J lost 3 bases, and 11 bases lay in between.

The chain's CDR3 is CTSSQPEKLFF. The CDR3 DNA reads TGCACCAGCAGCCAACCCGAAAAACTGTTTTTT. This sequence joins TRBV1 and TRBJ1-4. TRBV1 represents a pseudogene. CDR3 length: 11 residues.

The rearrangement links TRBV19 to TRBJ2-3, with D possibly TRBD2 on 7 matching bases. The CDR3 has 16 amino acids. Germline loops: CDR1 LNHDA, CDR2 SQIVND (reference sequence). V was trimmed by 6 bases and J by 2 bases, leaving 18 bases between them. CDR3 DNA: TGTGCCAGTAGCCCCTTAGGGGGGGGAAACACAGATACGCAGTATTTT. Protein sequence: CASSPLGGGNTDTQYF.

J is TRBJ1-1 and V is TRBV5-8; 8 nucleotides match TRBD1. The V and J ends lost 4 bases and 1 base, in that order; junction bases with no gene match: 9. This CDR3 comprises 16 residues. Germline V lookup: CDR1 SGHTS, CDR2 YDEGEE. CDR3 in DNA: TGTGCCAGCAGCCCGCATTTAGGACAGGGGAACACTGAAGCTTTCTTT. Translating it yields CASSPHLGQGNTEAFF.

V usage is TRBV7-8 and J usage is TRBJ2-7; a weak D match, TRBD1 (5 bases). Deletions cut 0 bases from V and 5 bases from J, with 5 bases between. CDR1 and CDR2 from the germline V gene are SGHVS and FQNEAQ. The CDR3 consists of 12 residues. The CDR3 region has the DNA TGTGCCAGCAGCTTAGCGACAGACGAGCAGTACTTC. This codes for CASSLATDEQYF. Filled out from reference TRBV7-8 and TRBJ2-7, the complete variable domain reads GAGVSQSPRYKVAKRGQDVALRCDPISGHVSLFWYQQALGQGPEFLTYFQNEAQLDKSGLPSDRFFAERPEGSVSTLKIQRTQQEDSAVYLCASSLATDEQYFGPGTRLTVT.

V is TRBV29-1 and J is TRBJ1-2, with D unclear. Between the trimmed V and J ends, which lost 5 bases and 4 bases, there was a span of 11 bases. The V gene's germline CDR1 is SQVTM and CDR2 ANQGSEA. The CDR3 spans 12 residues. CDR3 residues: CSVPGPTYGYTF. CDR3 in DNA: TGCAGCGTTCCAGGTCCCACCTATGGCTACACCTTC.

J is TRBJ1-3 and V is TRBV6-5; possible D gene TRBD1, 5 bases. Trimming shortened V by 6 bases and J by 3 bases, and 9 bases separated the two germline ends. The CDR3 has 13 residues. CDR1 is MNHEY and CDR2 is SVGAGI in the germline V gene. The CDR3 reads CASRTRDGNTIYF. The CDR3 DNA sequence: TGTGCCAGCAGGACCAGGGATGGAAACACCATATATTTT.

This chain connects TRBV13 to TRBJ2-7; 8 nucleotides align to TRBD1. This CDR3 comprises 16 residues. Germline values: CDR1 PRHDT, CDR2 FYEKMQ (reference sequence). The ends lost 5 bases at V and 0 bases at J; junction bases unmatched: 9. CDR3 sequence (DNA): TGTGCCAGCAGCCCGACCGGACAGGGTAGCTCCTACGAGCAGTACTTC. This encodes CASSPTGQGSSYEQYF. The whole variable domain, filled in from reference TRBV13 and TRBJ2-7, reads AAGVIQSPRHLIKEKRETATLKCYPIPRHDTVYWYQQGPGQDPQFLISFYEKMQSDKGSIPDRFSAQQFSDYHSELNMSSLELGDSALYFCASSPTGQGSSYEQYFGPGTRLTVT.

This rearrangement joins TRBV18 to TRBJ2-6, with 7 positions matching TRBD1. The germline CDR1 and CDR2 sequences are KGHSH and LQKENI. The V and J ends lost 3 bases and 2 bases, in that order; junction bases with no gene match: 7. This CDR3 region has 17 residues. The CDR3 DNA is TGTGCCAGCTCACCTCCCTCTACAGGGGCTGGGGCCAACGTCCTGACTTTC. Translated, it gives CASSPPSTGAGANVLTF.

This clone is a singleton in its sample. V usage is TRBV6-5 and J usage is TRBJ1-5, with D uncertain. V dropped 2 bases and J dropped 7 bases, with 15 bases sitting between them. The CDR3 is 15 residues long. Looked up from germline, CDR1 is MNHEY and CDR2 is SVGAGI. The DNA for the CDR3 is TGTGCCAGCAGTTACCGCGGCGGGGATACGCAGCCCCAGCATTTT. Translating it yields CASSYRGGDTQPQHF.

The chain joins TRBV28 to TRBJ1-1, with D possibly TRBD1 on 6 matching bases. Trimming took 6 bases from V and 5 from J, leaving 22 bases between them. This CDR3 contains 16 residues. Looked up from germline, CDR1 is MDHEN and CDR2 is SYDVKM. The chain's CDR3 is CASSPIVRGARTEAFF. As DNA, the CDR3 is TGTGCCAGCAGCCCCATTGTCCGGGGGGCCCGTACTGAAGCTTTCTTT.